This TCR beta chain was documented in a study of blood T cell repertoires in COVID-19 (TCRdb year 2020). In the study overall: Collaborator samples came from the United States, Italy and Spain and covered acute and convalescent phases of COVID-19. The prospective study material was composed of cDNA or gDNA derived from T cells, B-cell-depleted T cells, or PBMCs. Deeply sampled blood TCRbeta repertoires from subjects exposed to, actively infected with, or recovered from COVID-19 were included in the dataset. A freely available public database, intended as a resource for researchers studying the immune response to SARS-CoV-2, is where the repertoires were released. The samples were drawn from two sources: the first 160 participants of the ongoing ImmuneRACE study, and fewer than 1,500 subjects contributed by 6 global collaborators. Nearly every sample came with metadata listing a de-identified subject ID, COVID-19 status, age in years and sex. HLA class I and class II types, where available, came from metadata supplied by the sample provider rather than from assay-based typing.

One collaborating source in Seattle enrolled patients during active infection and followed them longitudinally through the course of disease. The collaborating institutions used their own protocols to collect whole blood in K2EDTA tubes. For TCRbeta analysis, collaborators shipped samples as frozen whole blood, isolated PBMCs, or DNA extracted from either of those sample types. TCRbeta CDR3 regions were amplified from genomic DNA using the immunoSEQ Assay, a bias-controlled multiplex PCR. As for the original processing: Within the assay, amplification of reference gene primers was used to estimate how many nucleated cells each sample contained. To quantify the absolute abundance of each unique TCRbeta CDR3 rearrangement, sequence reads were collapsed and filtered. For each sample, productive Simpson clonality was calculated by taking the square root of Simpson's diversity index across productive rearrangements. The table comes from immuneACCESS by way of TCRdb, which keeps in-frame sequences with V and J called. Part of the clones is missing from these tables; in studies checked, under half for an unresolved V gene and the rest for unknown reasons. V, J and clone size are taken as reported in that table, and D and trimming were inferred from the DNA itself. This sample lists more than 300,000 clones; 80% to 90% were detected once. The ten largest clones add up to 10% of the sample.

A note on this clone: No cognate antigen has been identified for it. No base quality information exists; no much larger clone differs at one position.

Paper-wide results and their limitations: How much clinical and demographic metadata was included differed by source and by participant, and the metadata was provided uncurated.

The CDR3, cysteine through phenylalanine, is 14 amino acids long. Left in the record is the CDR3 DNA by itself, 42 bases read in frame from the first base. V is clipped by 2 bases and J by 0 bases, and the sequence between their germline boundaries is 8 bases long. The germline V gene (reference sequence) provides CDR1 GTSNPN and CDR2 SVGIG. The chain uses TRBV30 and TRBJ2-1, with a tentative D gene TRBD1 over 6 matching bases. Sequencing was carried out using peripheral blood. This TCR was recovered from a woman aged 30 to 39 with COVID-19, enrolled during active disease. The DNA sequence follows: TGTGCCTGGAGTCAGGGGTCCTCCTACAATGAGCAGTTCTTC. Translated, it reads CAWSQGSSYNEQFF.